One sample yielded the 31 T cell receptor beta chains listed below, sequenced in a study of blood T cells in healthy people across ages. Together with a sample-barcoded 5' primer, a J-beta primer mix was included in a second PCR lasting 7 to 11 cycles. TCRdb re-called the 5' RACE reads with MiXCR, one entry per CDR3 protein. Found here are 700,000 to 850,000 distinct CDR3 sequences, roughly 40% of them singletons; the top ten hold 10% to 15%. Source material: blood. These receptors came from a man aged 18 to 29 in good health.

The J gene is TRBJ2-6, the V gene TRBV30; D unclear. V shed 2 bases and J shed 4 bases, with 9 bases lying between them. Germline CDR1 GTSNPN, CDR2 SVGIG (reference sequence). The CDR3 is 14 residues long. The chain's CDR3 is CAWSRQAGANVLTF. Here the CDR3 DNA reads TGTGCCTGGAGTCGGCAAGCGGGGGCCAACGTCCTGACTTTC.

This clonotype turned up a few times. Here the CDR3 reads CASSGESTEAFF. The CDR3 DNA sequence: TGTGCCAGCAGTGGGGAAAGCACTGAAGCTTTCTTT. The chain couples TRBV6-5 to TRBJ1-1, with no clear D. Per germline, CDR1 MNHEY and CDR2 SVGAGI. Trimming cost V 5 bases and J 4 bases, with 8 bases left between them. The CDR3 sequence is 12 residues long.

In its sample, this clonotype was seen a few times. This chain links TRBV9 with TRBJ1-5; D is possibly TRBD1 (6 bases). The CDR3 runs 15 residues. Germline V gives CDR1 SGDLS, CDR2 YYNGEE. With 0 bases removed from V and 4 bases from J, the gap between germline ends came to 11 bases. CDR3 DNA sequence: TGTGCCAGCAGCGTAGTAAGTAGGGGGAATCAGCCCCAGCATTTT. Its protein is CASSVVSRGNQPQHF.

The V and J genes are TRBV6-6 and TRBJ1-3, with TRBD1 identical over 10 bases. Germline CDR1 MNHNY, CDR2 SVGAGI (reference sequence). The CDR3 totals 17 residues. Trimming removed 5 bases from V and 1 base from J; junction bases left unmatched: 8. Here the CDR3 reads CASSPRQGARSGNTIYF. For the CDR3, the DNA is TGTGCCAGCAGTCCAAGACAGGGGGCGCGGTCTGGAAACACCATATATTTT.

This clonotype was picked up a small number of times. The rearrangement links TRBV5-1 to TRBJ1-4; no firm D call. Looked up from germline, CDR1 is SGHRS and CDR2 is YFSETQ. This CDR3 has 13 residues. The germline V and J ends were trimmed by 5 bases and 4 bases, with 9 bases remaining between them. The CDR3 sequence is CASRGDDNEKLFF. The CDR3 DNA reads TGCGCCAGCAGGGGCGATGATAATGAAAAACTGTTTTTT.

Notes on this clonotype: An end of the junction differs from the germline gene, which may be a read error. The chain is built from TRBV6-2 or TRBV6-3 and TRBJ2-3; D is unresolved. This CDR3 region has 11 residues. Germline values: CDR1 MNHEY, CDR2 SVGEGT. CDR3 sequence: CAGSPRDTQYF. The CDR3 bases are TGTGCCGGCAGCCCCCGGGATACGCAGTATTTT.

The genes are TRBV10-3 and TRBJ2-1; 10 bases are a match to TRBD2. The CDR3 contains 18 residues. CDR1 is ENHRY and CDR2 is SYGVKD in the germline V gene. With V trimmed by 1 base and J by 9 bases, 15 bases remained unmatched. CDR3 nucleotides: TGTGCCATCAGTGAGTTTCAAACTACTAGCGGGGTTCTGTGTGAGCAGTTCTTC. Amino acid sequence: CAISEFQTTSGVLCEQFF.

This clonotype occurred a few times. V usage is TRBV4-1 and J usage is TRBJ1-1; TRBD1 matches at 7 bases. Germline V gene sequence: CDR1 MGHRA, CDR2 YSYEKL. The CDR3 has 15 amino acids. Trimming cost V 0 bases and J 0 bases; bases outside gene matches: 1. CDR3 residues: CASSQEDRMNTEAFF. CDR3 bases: TGCGCCAGCAGCCAAGAGGACAGGATGAACACTGAAGCTTTCTTT.

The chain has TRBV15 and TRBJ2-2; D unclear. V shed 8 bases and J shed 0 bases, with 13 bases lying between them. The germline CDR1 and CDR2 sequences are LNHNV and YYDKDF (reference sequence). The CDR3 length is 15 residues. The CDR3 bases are TGTGCCACCTTAGCTGGGCCCCCGAACACCGGGGAGCTGTTTTTT. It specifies CATLAGPPNTGELFF.

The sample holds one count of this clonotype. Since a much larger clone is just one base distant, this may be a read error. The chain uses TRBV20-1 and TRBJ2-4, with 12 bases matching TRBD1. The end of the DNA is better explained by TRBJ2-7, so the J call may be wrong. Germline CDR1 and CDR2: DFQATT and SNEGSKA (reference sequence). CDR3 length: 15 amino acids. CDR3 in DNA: TGCAGTGCTAGAGATCGGGACAGGGGGCTCGACGAGCAGTACTTC. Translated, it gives CSARDRDRGLDEQYF.

CDR3: CASRRDWGNTEAFF. The CDR3 DNA sequence: TGCGCCAGCAGGCGAGACTGGGGGAACACTGAAGCTTTCTTT. V usage is TRBV5-1 and J usage is TRBJ1-1; D not certain. The germline V gene encodes CDR1 SGHRS and CDR2 YFSETQ. This CDR3 contains 14 residues. V gave up 5 bases and J gave up 1 base, with 12 bases separating them.

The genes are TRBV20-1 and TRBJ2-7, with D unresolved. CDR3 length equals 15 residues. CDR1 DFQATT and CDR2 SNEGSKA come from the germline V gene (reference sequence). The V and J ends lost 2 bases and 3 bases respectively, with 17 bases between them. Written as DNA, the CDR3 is TGCAGTGCTAGAAGTTCGCGGCATCCTCTCTACGAGCAGTACTTC. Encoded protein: CSARSSRHPLYEQYF.

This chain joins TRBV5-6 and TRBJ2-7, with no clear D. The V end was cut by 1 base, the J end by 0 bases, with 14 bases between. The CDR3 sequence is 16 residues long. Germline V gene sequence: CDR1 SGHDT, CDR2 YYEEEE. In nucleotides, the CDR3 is TGTGCCAGCAGCTTGTCGCGCTTCGGTCGCTCCTACGAGCAGTACTTC. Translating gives CASSLSRFGRSYEQYF.

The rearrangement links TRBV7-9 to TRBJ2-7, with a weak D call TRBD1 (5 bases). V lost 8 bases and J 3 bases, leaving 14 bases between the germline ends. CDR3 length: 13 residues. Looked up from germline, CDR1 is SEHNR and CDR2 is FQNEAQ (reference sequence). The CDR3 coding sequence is TGTGCCAGCGACGGAAGGGGAAGCTACGAGCAGTACTTC. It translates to CASDGRGSYEQYF.

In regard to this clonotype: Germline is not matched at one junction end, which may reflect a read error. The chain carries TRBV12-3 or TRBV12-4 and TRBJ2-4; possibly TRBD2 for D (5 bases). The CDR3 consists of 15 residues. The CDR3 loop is CTSRMRTTVSMEEYF. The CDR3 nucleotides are TGTACCAGCAGAATGAGAACAACCGTATCTATGGAGGAGTACTTC.

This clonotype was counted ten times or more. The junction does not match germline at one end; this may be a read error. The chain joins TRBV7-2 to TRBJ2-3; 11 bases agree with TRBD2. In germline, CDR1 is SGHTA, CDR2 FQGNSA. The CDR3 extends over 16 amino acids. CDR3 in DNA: TGCGCCAGCAGCTTGGAACTAGCGGGGGGCACAGATACGCAGTATTTT. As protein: CASSLELAGGTDTQYF. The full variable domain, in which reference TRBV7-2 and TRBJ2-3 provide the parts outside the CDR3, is GAGVSQSPSNKVTEKGKDVELRCDPISGHTALYWYRQSLGQGLEFLIYFQGNSAPDKSGLPSDRFSAERTGGSVSTLTIQRTQQEDSAVYLCASSLELAGGTDTQYFGPGTRLTVL.

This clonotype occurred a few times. The CDR3 protein is CASSQADGFLREQYF. The CDR3 DNA is TGTGCCAGCAGCCAAGCGGACGGCTTTTTGAGGGAGCAGTACTTC. V and J are TRBV14 and TRBJ2-7; D is unresolved. Trimming cost V 1 base and J 7 bases, with 17 bases left between them. This CDR3 has 15 amino acids. CDR1 and CDR2 (germline): SGHDN, FVKESK.

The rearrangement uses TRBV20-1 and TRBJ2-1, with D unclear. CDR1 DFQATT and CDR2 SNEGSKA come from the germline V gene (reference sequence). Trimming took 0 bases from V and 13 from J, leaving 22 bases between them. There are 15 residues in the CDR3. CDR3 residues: CSARDWIEAVETQFF. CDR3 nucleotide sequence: TGCAGTGCTAGAGATTGGATTGAGGCCGTGGAGACCCAGTTCTTC.

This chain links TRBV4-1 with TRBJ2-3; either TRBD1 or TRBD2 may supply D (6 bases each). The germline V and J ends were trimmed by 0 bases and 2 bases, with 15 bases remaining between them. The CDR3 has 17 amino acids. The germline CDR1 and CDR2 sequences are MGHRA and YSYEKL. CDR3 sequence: CASSQDGGLRHTDTQYF. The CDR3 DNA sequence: TGCGCCAGCAGCCAAGATGGGGGGCTAAGGCACACAGATACGCAGTATTTT.

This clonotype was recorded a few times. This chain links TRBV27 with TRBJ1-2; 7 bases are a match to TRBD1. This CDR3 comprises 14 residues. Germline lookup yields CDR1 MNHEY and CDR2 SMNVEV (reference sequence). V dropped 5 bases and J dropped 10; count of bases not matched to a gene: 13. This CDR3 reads CASSALGQGGYYTF. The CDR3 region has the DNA TGTGCCAGCAGTGCCCTCGGGCAGGGGGGATACTACACCTTC.

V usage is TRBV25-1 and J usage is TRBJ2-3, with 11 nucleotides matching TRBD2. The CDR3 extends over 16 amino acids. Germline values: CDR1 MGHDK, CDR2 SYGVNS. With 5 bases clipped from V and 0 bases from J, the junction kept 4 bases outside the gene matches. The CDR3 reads CASSKTSGGSTDTQYF. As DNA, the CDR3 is TGTGCCAGCAGTAAAACTAGCGGGGGAAGCACAGATACGCAGTATTTT.

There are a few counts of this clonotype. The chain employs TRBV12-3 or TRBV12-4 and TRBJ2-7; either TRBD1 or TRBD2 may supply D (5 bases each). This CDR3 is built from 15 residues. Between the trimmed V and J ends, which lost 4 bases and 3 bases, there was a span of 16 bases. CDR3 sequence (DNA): TGTGCCAGCAGTTCCTCCGGGACGGGTTTCTACGAGCAGTACTTC. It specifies CASSSSGTGFYEQYF.

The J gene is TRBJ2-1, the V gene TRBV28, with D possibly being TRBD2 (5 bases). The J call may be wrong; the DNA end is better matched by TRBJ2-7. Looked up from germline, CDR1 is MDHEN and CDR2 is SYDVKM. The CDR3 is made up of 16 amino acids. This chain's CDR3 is CASRLGGPHSYNEQYF. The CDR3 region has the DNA TGTGCCAGCAGGTTGGGCGGGCCTCACTCCTACAATGAGCAGTACTTC.

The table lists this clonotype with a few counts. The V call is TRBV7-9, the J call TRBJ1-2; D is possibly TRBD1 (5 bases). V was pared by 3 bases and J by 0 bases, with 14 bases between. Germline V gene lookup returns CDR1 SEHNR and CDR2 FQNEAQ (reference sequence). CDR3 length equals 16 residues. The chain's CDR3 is CASSFYSTAANYGYTF. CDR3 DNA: TGTGCCAGCAGCTTCTATTCGACAGCCGCTAACTATGGCTACACCTTC.

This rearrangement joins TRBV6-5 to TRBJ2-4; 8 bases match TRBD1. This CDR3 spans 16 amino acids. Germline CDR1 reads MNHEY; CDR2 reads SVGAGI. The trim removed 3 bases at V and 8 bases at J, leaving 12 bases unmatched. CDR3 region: CASSYYPDRERDIQYF. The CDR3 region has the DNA TGTGCCAGCAGTTATTACCCGGACAGGGAACGGGACATTCAGTACTTC.

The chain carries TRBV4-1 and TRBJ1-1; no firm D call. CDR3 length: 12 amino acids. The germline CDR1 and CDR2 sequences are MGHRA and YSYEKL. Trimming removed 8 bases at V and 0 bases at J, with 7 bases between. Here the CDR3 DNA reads TGCGCCAGCGGATACATGAACACTGAAGCTTTCTTT. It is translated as CASGYMNTEAFF.

The CDR3 is CASSLGRRGVANEKLFF. The DNA for the CDR3 is TGTGCCAGCAGCTTAGGAAGACGGGGGGTGGCTAATGAAAAACTGTTTTTT. J is TRBJ1-4 and V is TRBV13; D might be TRBD1 (5 bases). There are 17 residues in the CDR3. CDR1 and CDR2 (germline): PRHDT, FYEKMQ (reference sequence). V was pared by 0 bases and J by 3 bases, with 14 bases between. Together with reference TRBV13 and TRBJ1-4, the CDR3 gives the full variable domain: AAGVIQSPRHLIKEKRETATLKCYPIPRHDTVYWYQQGPGQDPQFLISFYEKMQSDKGSIPDRFSAQQFSDYHSELNMSSLELGDSALYFCASSLGRRGVANEKLFFGSGTQLSVL.

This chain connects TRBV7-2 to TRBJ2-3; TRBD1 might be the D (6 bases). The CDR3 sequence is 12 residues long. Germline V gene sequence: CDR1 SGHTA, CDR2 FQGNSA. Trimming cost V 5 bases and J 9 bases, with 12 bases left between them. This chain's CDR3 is CASSHGTRTQYF. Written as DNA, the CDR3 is TGTGCCAGCAGCCATGGGACAAGAACGCAGTATTTT.

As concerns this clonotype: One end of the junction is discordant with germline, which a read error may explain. CDR3 loop: CATSGGAQTGTQYF. CDR3 in DNA: TGTGCCACCAGCGGAGGGGCGCAAACAGGTACGCAGTATTTT. V gene TRBV15 combines with J gene TRBJ2-3; maybe TRBD2 (6 bases). This CDR3 is 14 amino acids long. Germline CDR1 and CDR2: LNHNV and YYDKDF (reference sequence).

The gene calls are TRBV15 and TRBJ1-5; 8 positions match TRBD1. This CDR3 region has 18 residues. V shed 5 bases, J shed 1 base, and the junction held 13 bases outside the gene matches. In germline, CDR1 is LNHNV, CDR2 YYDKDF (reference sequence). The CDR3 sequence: CATSGENRGALSNQPQHF. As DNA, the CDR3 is TGTGCCACCAGCGGGGAAAACAGGGGGGCCTTAAGCAATCAGCCCCAGCATTTT. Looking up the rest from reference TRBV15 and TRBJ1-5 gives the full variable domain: DAMVIQNPRYQVTQFGKPVTLSCSQTLNHNVMYWYQQKSSQAPKLLFHYYDKDFNNEADTPDNFQSRRPNTSFCFLDIRSPGLGDTAMYLCATSGENRGALSNQPQHFGDGTRLSIL.

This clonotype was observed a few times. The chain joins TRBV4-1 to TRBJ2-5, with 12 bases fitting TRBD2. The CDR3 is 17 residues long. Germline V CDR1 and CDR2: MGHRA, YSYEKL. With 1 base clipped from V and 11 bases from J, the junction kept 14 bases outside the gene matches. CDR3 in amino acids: CASSQVTSGGTYNEQYF. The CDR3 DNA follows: TGCGCCAGCAGCCAAGTAACTAGCGGGGGGACATACAATGAGCAGTACTTC.